This TCR beta chain came from a study of T-cell memory formation after mild COVID-19. TCRdb re-called the 5' RACE reads through MiXCR, storing one row per CDR3 protein. The sample contains more than 120,000 distinct CDR3 sequences, 6% of which appear only once. This clonotype was picked up a small number of times. The V and J ends lost 3 bases and 9 bases, in that order; junction bases with no gene match: 19. CDR3 length: 18 amino acids. This receptor was taken from an adult woman who had mild COVID-19 (a few samples of this study predate the infection). Cell type and time point are not known. Input material: PBMCs or a T cell subset sorted from them (not recorded which). This chain links TRBV12-3 or TRBV12-4 with TRBJ2-1; 8 bases line up with TRBD2. The CDR3: CASSFMASGSPRGSEQFF. The DNA of the CDR3 is TGTGCCAGCAGTTTTATGGCCAGCGGGAGTCCTCGTGGAAGTGAGCAGTTCTTC.